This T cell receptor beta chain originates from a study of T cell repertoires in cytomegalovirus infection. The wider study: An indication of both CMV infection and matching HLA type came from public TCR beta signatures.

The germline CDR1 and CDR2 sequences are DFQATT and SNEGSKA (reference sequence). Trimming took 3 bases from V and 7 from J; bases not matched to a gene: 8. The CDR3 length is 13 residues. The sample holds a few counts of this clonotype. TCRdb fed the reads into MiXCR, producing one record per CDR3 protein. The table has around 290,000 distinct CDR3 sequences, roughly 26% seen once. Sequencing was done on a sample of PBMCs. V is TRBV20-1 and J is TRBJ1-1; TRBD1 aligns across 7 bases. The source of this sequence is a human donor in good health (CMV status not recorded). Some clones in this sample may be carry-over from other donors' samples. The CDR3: CSARWQGGGEAFF. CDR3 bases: TGCAGTGCTAGGTGGCAGGGGGGGGGTGAAGCTTTCTTT.